This T cell receptor beta chain was recorded in a study of PD-1 blockade in mismatch repair-deficient tumors. The method was immunoSEQ multiplex PCR; TCRdb's version includes in-frame clones alone and lacks a portion of them. The sample has roughly 120,000 clones, approximately 80% seen once; the top ten hold 4.7%. CDR1 MNHNS and CDR2 SASEGT come from the germline V gene. Trimming shortened V by 6 bases and J by 3 bases, and 15 bases separated the two germline ends. This CDR3 is 14 amino acids long. The receptor was derived from an adult with mismatch repair-deficient cancer. V usage is TRBV6-1 and J usage is TRBJ2-7; a possible D gene is TRBD2 (5 bases). The material was peripheral blood, obtained roughly 60 weeks after starting pembrolizumab. The CDR3 coding sequence is TGTGCCAGCAGGGACTTCCCCAAAGTCTACGAGCAGTACTTC. Amino acids: CASRDFPKVYEQYF.